This T cell receptor (beta chain) was sequenced for a study of blood T cells in healthy people across ages. This clonotype has more than one count but fewer than ten. Primed by a sample-barcoded 5' primer and a J-beta primer mix, a second PCR proceeded for roughly 6 to 12 cycles. TCRdb recomputed calls from the 5' RACE reads with MiXCR, one row per CDR3 protein. The sample records about 780,000 distinct CDR3 sequences, more than 25% being singletons. This same sample was also taken into another study, of T cells of mothers and their children. That report adds: No T cell clones of persistent microchimeric origin were detected.

The receptor was derived from a boy younger than 18 in good health. The specimen sequenced was blood.

CDR3 bases: TGTGCCAGCAGTTGGGGGACAGGCAGAAGCTCCTACGAGCAGTACTTC. This sequence encodes CASSWGTGRSSYEQYF. The chain has TRBV6-6 and TRBJ2-7, with 8 nucleotides matching TRBD1. J lost 0 bases, V lost 4 bases, and 8 bases had no gene match. Per germline, CDR1 MNHNY and CDR2 SVGAGI (reference sequence). The CDR3 spans 16 residues.